This paragraph reports one TCR beta chain. Its antigen is as yet unknown. It was second doses at about 4 or about 12 weeks that were pooled. The CDR3 is 16 amino acids. Germline-derived CDR1 and CDR2 are LGHNA and YSLEER. The germline V and J ends were trimmed by 0 bases and 0 bases, with 6 bases remaining between them. Profiling relied on immunoSEQ multiplex PCR, and the TCRdb table lists in-frame clones only, not all of them. Of tens of thousands of clones in the sample, approximately 91% were seen once. These data are taken from a study of T cell responses to AZD1222 COVID-19 vaccine. General study findings and limits: Distributed over spike, vaccine-associated CD4 TCRs predominated at 160-218 and 743-854. At baseline, just a handful of AZD1222 recipients tested seropositive. None of the repertoires were sampled until the peak T cell response had passed.

Sequencing used peripheral blood, obtained 28 days after the second AZD1222 dose. The chain couples TRBV4-3 to TRBJ2-6; D gene uncertain. This receptor was obtained from an adult who received the AZD1222 COVID-19 vaccine. CDR3 sequence: CASSQDTGSGANVLTF. In DNA, the CDR3 is TGCGCCAGCAGCCAAGATACGGGCTCTGGGGCCAACGTCCTGACTTTC.